The 16 T cell receptor beta chains reported below all come from one sample, sequenced in a study of blood T cell repertoires in COVID-19. The assay was immunoSEQ multiplex PCR, and TCRdb's table has in-frame clones only and misses some. The data contain 100,000 or so clones, 85% to 95% of them singletons. The specimen sequenced was peripheral blood. Source of these receptors: an older woman with active COVID-19.

This clone showed up just once. In nucleotides, the CDR3 is TGTGCCAGCAGCCAACGGGCGGGGGAGACCCAGTACTTC. Translating it yields CASSQRAGETQYF. The rearrangement links TRBV6-6 to TRBJ2-5; D might be TRBD2 (6 bases). Germline loops: CDR1 MNHNY, CDR2 SVGAGI (reference sequence). The CDR3 has 13 residues. V was trimmed by 6 bases and J by 5 bases, leaving 13 bases between them.

The genes are TRBV3-1 (or the pseudogene TRBV3-2) and TRBJ2-5; D uncertain. CDR3 length equals 14 residues. Germline V gene data show CDR1 as LGHDT and CDR2 as YNNKEL (reference sequence). V dropped 1 base and J dropped 2 bases, with 8 bases sitting between them. CDR3: CASSQGNGQETQYF. The DNA of the CDR3 is TGTGCCAGCAGCCAAGGTAACGGGCAAGAGACCCAGTACTTC.

The chain joins TRBV5-1 to TRBJ2-5; 10 bases align to TRBD2. CDR1 and CDR2 (germline): SGHRS, YFSETQ. This CDR3 spans 15 amino acids. J lost 7 bases, V lost 4 bases, and 10 bases had no gene match. CDR3 sequence: CASSPPSGSRGTQYF. DNA of the CDR3: TGCGCCAGCAGCCCCCCTAGCGGGAGTCGGGGGACCCAGTACTTC.

This chain links TRBV24-1 with TRBJ2-1; D not certain. CDR3 size: 13 residues. Germline V gives CDR1 KGHDR, CDR2 SFDVKD. Trimming pared 7 bases from V and 5 bases from J, leaving 11 bases between. DNA of the CDR3: TGTGCCACCAGAGCTAGTAAGGACAATGAGCAGTTCTTC. Translating gives CATRASKDNEQFF.

The chain links TRBV2 to TRBJ1-6, with 10 bases aligning to TRBD1. The CDR3 runs 15 residues. The V and J ends lost 6 bases and 9 bases, in that order; junction bases with no gene match: 8. From germline, CDR1 is SNHLY and CDR2 FYNNEI. DNA for the CDR3: TGTGCCAGCAGACTAGTCGGACAGGGGGTTTCACCCCTCCACTTT. Protein: CASRLVGQGVSPLHF.

CDR3 loop: CATQYTENTEAFF. CDR3 nucleotide sequence: TGTGCCACCCAATACACAGAGAACACTGAAGCTTTCTTT. The chain employs TRBV6-5 and TRBJ1-1; no reliable D call. Germline V gene sequence: CDR1 MNHEY, CDR2 SVGAGI. V lost 10 bases, J lost 1 base, and 13 bases lay in between. This CDR3 has 13 residues.

The chain employs TRBV14 and TRBJ1-1, with D perhaps matching TRBD1 (6 bases). Trimming shortened V by 8 bases and J by 11 bases, and 24 bases separated the two germline ends. Germline V gives CDR1 SGHDN, CDR2 FVKESK. The CDR3 spans 14 residues. CDR3 sequence (DNA): TGTGCCAGCCGGAACAGAGAGGGGGACCTGGAGGCTTTCTTT. Protein sequence: CASRNREGDLEAFF.

This clone appeared a single time. The chain has TRBV15 and TRBJ1-1; D gene ambiguous. Germline CDR1 reads LNHNV; CDR2 reads YYDKDF (reference sequence). V lost 8 bases to trimming and J lost 1 base, with 14 bases between them. The CDR3 spans 14 residues. CDR3 residues: CATWVPGSNTEAFF. DNA of the CDR3: TGTGCCACCTGGGTCCCAGGTTCGAACACTGAAGCTTTCTTT.

This chain uses TRBV11-2 with TRBJ1-1, with 9 bases that match TRBD1. Losses at the gene ends were 7 bases for V and 1 base for J; bases not matched to a gene: 4. Germline V gene sequence: CDR1 SGHAT, CDR2 FQNNGV. This CDR3 region has 14 residues. As DNA, the CDR3 is TGTGCCAGCATGATGGACAGGGGGAACACTGAAGCTTTCTTT. Protein sequence: CASMMDRGNTEAFF.

This chain connects TRBV27 to TRBJ2-7; 7 bases map to TRBD2. From germline, CDR1 is MNHEY and CDR2 SMNVEV (reference sequence). This CDR3 has 15 amino acids. V trimming: 6 bases; J trimming: 1 base; junction bases outside the gene matches: 9. CDR3: CASSLGLAASYEQYF. CDR3 DNA: TGTGCCAGCAGCTTGGGCCTAGCGGCTTCCTACGAGCAGTACTTC.

The V and J genes are TRBV6-6 and TRBJ1-3; no clear D gene. This CDR3 is built from 15 residues. Germline CDR1 reads MNHNY; CDR2 reads SVGAGI (reference sequence). Trimming shortened V by 8 bases and J by 0 bases, and 14 bases separated the two germline ends. As DNA, the CDR3 is TGTGCCAGCGCTTCGGGAGGCCTCTCTGGAAACACCATATATTTT. It yields the protein CASASGGLSGNTIYF.

The CDR3 region is CASSEGKGTYNEQFF. CDR3 in DNA: TGTGCCAGCAGTGAAGGAAAGGGGACTTACAATGAGCAGTTCTTC. V usage is TRBV6-1 and J usage is TRBJ2-1; the D gene is possibly TRBD2 (6 bases). Deletions cut 1 base from V and 4 bases from J, with 11 bases between. CDR3 length: 15 amino acids. Germline loops: CDR1 MNHNS, CDR2 SASEGT.

In this sample, this clone turned up once. The chain has TRBV3-1 (or the pseudogene TRBV3-2) and TRBJ2-7, with D tentatively TRBD2 (5 bases). This CDR3 has 14 amino acids. Trimming removed 3 bases from V and 0 bases from J, with 9 bases in between. Germline loops: CDR1 LGHDT, CDR2 YNNKEL (reference sequence). The CDR3 nucleotides read TGTGCCAGCAGCCAGGGAGTAACCTCCTACGAGCAGTACTTC. It yields the protein CASSQGVTSYEQYF.

This rearrangement joins TRBV11-3 to TRBJ2-7; D is possibly TRBD1 (6 bases). Germline CDR1 reads SGHNT; CDR2 reads YENEEA. V lost 1 base to trimming and J lost 5 bases, with 21 bases between them. CDR3 length: 17 residues. CDR3 loop: CASSLAGWGRGRNEQYF. CDR3 nucleotide sequence: TGTGCCAGCAGCTTAGCGGGTTGGGGCAGGGGTAGGAACGAGCAGTACTTC.

This rearrangement joins TRBV10-3 to TRBJ2-7; perhaps TRBD2 as D (5 bases). Germline CDR1 reads ENHRY; CDR2 reads SYGVKD. With 6 bases removed from V and 0 bases from J, the gap between germline ends came to 6 bases. This CDR3 has 12 residues. CDR3 residues: CAISRDSYEQYF. CDR3 coding DNA: TGTGCCATCAGCCGGGACTCCTACGAGCAGTACTTC.

V gene TRBV6-5 combines with J gene TRBJ2-7; D might be TRBD2 (6 bases). Trimming took 2 bases from V and 2 from J, leaving 16 bases between them. Germline V gene data show CDR1 as MNHEY and CDR2 as SVGAGI. The CDR3 totals 16 residues. The CDR3 sequence is CASSYAGGARAYEQYF. For the CDR3, the DNA is TGTGCCAGCAGTTACGCCGGAGGGGCGAGAGCCTACGAGCAGTACTTC.